These 13 T cell receptor beta chains were all obtained from the same sample, sequenced in a study of blood T cell repertoires in COVID-19. Generated by immunoSEQ multiplex PCR, the TCRdb table keeps only in-frame clones and is missing some. The sample consists of around 370,000 clones, 90% of them appearing once. Sequencing was performed on peripheral blood. The receptors come from a man aged 18 to 29 with active or convalescent COVID-19.

The V call is TRBV7-3, the J call TRBJ1-1; 8 bases agree with TRBD1. Unmatched junction bases numbered 12, after V lost 5 bases and J lost 7 bases. The CDR3 sequence is 15 residues long. Germline CDR1 reads SGHTA; CDR2 reads FQGTGA. The CDR3 DNA is TGTGCCAGCAGCGAAATTAGCAGGGGGCATGGTGAAGCTTTCTTT. Its translation: CASSEISRGHGEAFF.

The V and J genes are TRBV3-1 (or the pseudogene TRBV3-2) and TRBJ1-4, with TRBD1 matching over 9 bases. With V trimmed by 3 bases and J by 8 bases, 4 bases remained unmatched. This CDR3 is built from 14 residues. The V gene's germline CDR1 is LGHDT and CDR2 YNNKEL (reference sequence). CDR3 protein: CASSHPGQGEKLFF. The DNA for the CDR3 is TGTGCCAGCAGCCATCCGGGACAGGGCGAAAAACTGTTTTTT.

The gene calls are TRBV28 and TRBJ2-1; 13 bases match TRBD2. J was trimmed by 7 bases and V by 4 bases; bases with no gene match: 16. The CDR3 is 19 residues long. Germline assignment: CDR1 MDHEN and CDR2 SYDVKM. CDR3 protein: CASSSSSWTSGGLSNEQFF. Written as DNA, the CDR3 is TGTGCCAGCAGTTCAAGTTCCTGGACTAGCGGGGGCCTATCAAATGAGCAGTTCTTC.

CDR3 residues: CASRTFEGGPNEQFF. Written as DNA, the CDR3 is TGTGCCAGCAGGACTTTTGAGGGGGGGCCTAATGAGCAGTTCTTC. The gene calls are TRBV7-9 and TRBJ2-1; D perhaps matches TRBD2 (7 bases). Between the trimmed V and J ends, which lost 6 bases and 7 bases, there was a span of 19 bases. There are 15 residues in the CDR3. CDR1 SEHNR and CDR2 FQNEAQ come from the germline V gene (reference sequence).

The V gene is TRBV4-2, the J gene TRBJ2-1, with a tentative D call TRBD2 (6 bases). Germline V gene data show CDR1 as LGHNA and CDR2 as YNFKEQ. The CDR3 consists of 16 residues. V was shortened by 4 bases and J by 3 bases, with 16 bases between the two germline ends. The DNA for the CDR3 is TGTGCCAGCAGCCCGAGGGGAGAGACTAGCTACAATGAGCAGTTCTTC. Its translation is CASSPRGETSYNEQFF.

There are many counts of this clone. The V and J genes are TRBV2 and TRBJ2-1; 14 bases match TRBD2. This CDR3 has 17 amino acids. V was clipped by 6 bases and J by 4 bases; unmatched bases: 8. The germline V gene has CDR1 SNHLY and CDR2 FYNNEI. DNA of the CDR3: TGTGCCAGCAGCTACTCGGGACTAGCGGGGGTATACAATGAGCAGTTCTTC. It yields the protein CASSYSGLAGVYNEQFF.

The V and J genes are TRBV28 and TRBJ2-5; unclear D gene. The V end lost 5 bases, the J end lost 3 bases, and 10 bases lay between the germline ends. The CDR3 is 13 residues long. Germline CDR1 reads MDHEN; CDR2 reads SYDVKM. Written as DNA, the CDR3 is TGTGCCAGCAGTCCCCGCCAGAAAGAGACCCAGTACTTC. This encodes CASSPRQKETQYF.

The V and J genes are TRBV2 and TRBJ2-7, with D possibly matching TRBD1 (8 bases). Germline V lookup: CDR1 SNHLY, CDR2 FYNNEI. The ends were cut back, 6 bases at V and 2 bases at J, with 17 bases in the middle. The CDR3 sequence is 15 residues long. Here the CDR3 DNA reads TGTGCCAGCAGGGGGGGGCGGACAGGGCCCTACGAGCAGTACTTC. Its translation is CASRGGRTGPYEQYF.

The rearrangement joins TRBV19 to TRBJ1-6; maybe TRBD1 (6 bases). CDR3 length: 15 amino acids. The V end lost 6 bases, the J end lost 10 bases, and 19 bases lay between the germline ends. Germline lookup yields CDR1 LNHDA and CDR2 SQIVND (reference sequence). CDR3 region: CASRNRDINWSPLHF. As DNA, the CDR3 is TGTGCCAGTAGGAACCGGGACATTAACTGGTCACCCCTCCACTTT.

The V and J genes are TRBV11-2 and TRBJ1-1; D perhaps matches TRBD1 (6 bases). The CDR3 covers 13 residues. The germline V gene has CDR1 SGHAT and CDR2 FQNNGV. V shed 1 base and J shed 9 bases, with 12 bases lying between them. CDR3 bases: TGTGCCAGCAGCTTAGTAGGGGGAGGGCAAGCTTTCTTT. It is translated as CASSLVGGGQAFF.

V and J are TRBV6-2 or TRBV6-3 and TRBJ2-1; 9 bases align to TRBD2. Trimming cost V 0 bases and J 7 bases; bases outside gene matches: 7. This CDR3 comprises 16 residues. Germline loops: CDR1 MNHEY, CDR2 SVGEGT. Here the CDR3 reads CASSYSVRGGGNEQFF. Written as DNA, the CDR3 is TGTGCCAGCAGTTACTCGGTGCGGGGGGGCGGAAATGAGCAGTTCTTC.

This clone was recorded a few times. The chain carries TRBV19 and TRBJ2-2; possible D gene TRBD1, 6 bases. Trimming pared 4 bases from V and 8 bases from J, leaving 14 bases between. The CDR3 is 14 amino acids. CDR1 and CDR2 (germline): LNHDA, SQIVND (reference sequence). The CDR3 spells CASSTYRDLGELFF. The CDR3 bases are TGTGCCAGTAGTACGTACAGGGATTTAGGGGAGCTGTTTTTT. Based on the CDR3 plus reference TRBV19 and TRBJ2-2, the full variable domain is DGGITQSPKYLFRKEGQNVTLSCEQNLNHDAMYWYRQDPGQGLRLIYYSQIVNDFQKGDIAEGYSVSREKKESFPLTVTSAQKNPTAFYLCASSTYRDLGELFFGEGSRLTVL.

V is TRBV10-3 and J is TRBJ2-3; 7 bases map to TRBD1. Germline loops: CDR1 ENHRY, CDR2 SYGVKD. Germline trimming cut 9 bases from V and 6 bases from J; bases unmatched to any gene: 9. CDR3 length: 13 residues. CDR3 region: CAIRDSGLDTQYF. CDR3 sequence (DNA): TGTGCCATAAGGGACAGTGGATTGGATACGCAGTATTTT.